A selection of T cell receptor beta chains follows, all from one sample in a study of CD4+ T cells in melanoma. Some clones are missing from TCRdb's copy, which holds only in-frame ones; the method was immunoSEQ multiplex PCR. The table lists about 15,000 clones, around 80% of them singletons, with more than 5.5% in the top ten. The sequenced material came from cells from a culture (not recorded whether cultured in vitro). The receptors here all came from a human donor with melanoma. Both conserved end residues are part of each CDR3. D genes are given only for firm matches. Rows give clone size only sometimes, using once, few, many, or a class for an expanded clone.

TRBJ1-1 - - TRBV5-1 CASSRGLNTEAFF TGCGCCAGCAGCCGAGGTCTGAACACTGAAGCTTTCTTT
TRBJ2-5 - TRBD2 TRBV4-1 CASSLLLSGGETQYF TGCGCCAGCAGCCTCCTCCTGAGCGGGGGAGAGACCCAGTACTTC
TRBJ1-1 few TRBD1 TRBV5-1 CASSTGQGSNTEAFF TGCGCCAGCAGCACAGGACAGGGTTCCAACACTGAAGCTTTCTTT
TRBJ2-2 - - TRBV9 CASSVGGPGTGELFF TGTGCCAGCAGCGTAGGTGGGCCTGGTACCGGGGAGCTGTTTTTT
TRBJ2-5 - TRBD1 TRBV2 CASSYTYRGLRETQYF TGTGCCAGCAGCTACACATACAGGGGGCTTAGAGAGACCCAGTACTTC
TRBJ1-1 - TRBD1 TRBV27 CASSLDPRRTGSPTEAFF TGTGCCAGCAGTTTAGATCCCCGCCGGACAGGGTCCCCCACTGAAGCTTTCTTT
TRBJ2-6 - - TRBV4-1 CASSQVPIPPFSGANVLTF TGCGCCAGCAGCCAAGTCCCCATTCCTCCCTTCTCTGGGGCCAACGTCCTGACTTTC
TRBJ2-7 once TRBD2 TRBV5-6 CASSGGGGVSYEQYF TGTGCCAGCAGTGGAGGCGGGGGGGTGTCCTACGAGCAGTACTTC
TRBJ2-2 - - TRBV14 CASSPTLAGAGELFF TGTGCCAGCAGCCCGACCCTCGCAGGGGCCGGGGAGCTGTTTTTT
TRBJ2-5 - TRBD2 TRBV7-2 CASSSGGLAGGLRETQYF TGTGCCAGCAGCTCGGGGGGACTAGCGGGGGGGCTGAGAGAGACCCAGTACTTC
TRBJ1-2 few TRBD1 TRBV2 CACGTGGSYTF TGTGCCTGCGGGACAGGGGGAAGCTACACCTTC
TRBJ1-3 - TRBD1 TRBV10-3 CAIRGTAGNTIYF TGTGCCATCAGAGGGACAGCTGGAAACACCATATATTTT
TRBJ1-1 - - TRBV6-5 CASSYSWRSMNTEAFF TGTGCCAGCAGTTACTCCTGGCGTTCCATGAACACTGAAGCTTTCTTT
TRBJ1-2 - - TRBV7-9 CASSLFFGYTF TGTGCCAGCAGCTTGTTTTTCGGCTACACCTTC
TRBJ1-1 - - TRBV2 CASNRADREAFF TGTGCCAGCAATCGGGCGGACCGGGAAGCTTTCTTT
TRBJ2-3 - TRBD2 TRBV11-2 CASSRRSGGLTDTQYF TGTGCCAGCAGCCGTCGCAGCGGGGGCCTCACAGATACGCAGTATTTT
TRBJ1-2 - TRBD1 TRBV27 CASSLLGQGYGYTF TGTGCCAGCAGTTTATTAGGACAGGGCTATGGCTACACCTTC
TRBJ1-5 - TRBD1 TRBV5-1 CASSLSGGLNQPQHF TGCGCCAGCAGCTTGTCAGGGGGCCTCAATCAGCCCCAGCATTTT
TRBJ1-6 - - TRBV5-1 CASSLGDLPGLPLHF TGCGCCAGCAGCTTGGGAGACTTACCCGGGCTTCCCCTCCACTTT
TRBJ2-5 - TRBD2 TRBV19 CASSIGISGGLKTQYF TGTGCCAGTAGTATAGGGATTAGCGGGGGATTGAAGACCCAGTACTTC
TRBJ1-6 - - TRBV6-5 CASKLTASNSPLHF TGTGCCAGCAAACTAACGGCTTCTAATTCACCCCTCCACTTT
TRBJ1-5 - - TRBV9 CASSVGVHSNQPQHF TGTGCCAGCAGCGTGGGGGTCCATAGCAATCAGCCCCAGCATTTT
TRBJ2-1 - TRBD2 TRBV7-2 CASSFFLAGAEQFF TGTGCCAGCAGCTTTTTTCTAGCGGGCGCTGAGCAGTTCTTC
TRBJ1-3 - - TRBV7-9 CASSLMSSGNTIYF TGTGCCAGCAGTCTTATGAGCTCTGGAAACACCATATATTTT
TRBJ2-7 - - TRBV10-3 CAIRPLGVGGEIARYEQYF TGTGCCATCAGGCCTCTCGGGGTGGGCGGGGAGATCGCACGGTACGAGCAGTACTTC
TRBJ2-3 - - TRBV5-4 CASSLYGSDTQYF TGTGCCAGCAGCTTATATGGGTCGGATACGCAGTATTTT
TRBJ2-7 - - TRBV30 CAWSPDLSREQYF TGTGCCTGGTCCCCGGACCTGTCGCGGGAGCAGTACTTC
TRBJ1-5 - - TRBV5-5 CASSLGEGFGNQPQHF TGTGCCAGCAGCTTGGGTGAGGGGTTTGGCAATCAGCCCCAGCATTTT
TRBJ2-7 - - TRBV4-1 CASSRPLGREQYF TGCGCCAGCAGCCGGCCCCTAGGGAGAGAGCAGTACTTC
TRBJ2-4 - - TRBV5-1 CASSLDAVRAKNIQYF TGCGCCAGCAGCTTGGACGCGGTACGGGCCAAAAACATTCAGTACTTC
TRBJ1-2 - - TRBV6-5 CASSYSGGHYGYTF TGTGCCAGCAGTTACTCGGGGGGCCACTATGGCTACACCTTC
TRBJ2-1 once - TRBV7-8 CASSRRDARWDEQFF TGTGCCAGCAGCCGCCGGGACGCCCGGTGGGATGAGCAGTTCTTC
TRBJ2-2 - - TRBV5-1 CASSLYRTNTGELFF TGCGCCAGCAGCTTGTACCGGACCAACACCGGGGAGCTGTTTTTT
TRBJ2-7 - TRBD1 TRBV11-2 CASTRDRESEQYF TGTGCCAGCACCCGGGACAGGGAAAGCGAGCAGTACTTC
TRBJ1-1 once - TRBV18 CASSPQGSGTEAFF TGTGCCAGCTCACCACAGGGTTCAGGGACTGAAGCTTTCTTT
TRBJ2-3 - - TRBV2 CAFFQGDTQYF TGTGCCTTTTTCCAAGGAGATACGCAGTATTTT
TRBJ1-2 - - TRBV5-1 CASSLGGPYYGYTF TGCGCCAGCAGCTTGGGTGGACCCTACTATGGCTACACCTTC
TRBJ2-2 - TRBD1 TRBV11-2 CASSLGGQVNTGELFF TGTGCCAGCAGCTTAGGGGGACAGGTAAACACCGGGGAGCTGTTTTTT
TRBJ2-7 - - TRBV5-1 CASSSSGTVVEQYF TGCGCCAGCAGCTCCTCCGGGACGGTCGTCGAGCAGTACTTC
TRBJ2-3 - TRBD2 TRBV7-9 CASSPPGLAGDTQYF TGTGCCAGCAGTCCTCCGGGACTAGCGGGAGATACGCAGTATTTT
TRBJ1-3 - - TRBV4-1 CASSQGGGNTIYF TGCGCCAGCAGCCAAGGAGGGGGAAACACCATATATTTT
TRBJ1-2 - - TRBV21-1 CASSNNFVRVSFEIYGYTF TGTGCCAGCAGCAACAACTTTGTCAGGGTTTCATTCGAAATCTATGGCTACACCTTC
TRBJ2-5 once - TRBV7-9 CASSLGTGVDETQYF TGTGCCAGCAGCTTGGGAACAGGAGTGGACGAGACCCAGTACTTC
TRBJ1-2 - TRBD1 TRBV10-3 CAIQGAADYGYTF TGTGCCATCCAGGGGGCGGCAGACTATGGCTACACCTTC
TRBJ2-7 - TRBD2 TRBV7-9 CASSSPSSGGFTYEQYF TGTGCCAGCAGCTCACCTAGTAGCGGGGGCTTTACCTACGAGCAGTACTTC
TRBJ2-2 - TRBD1 TRBV9 CASSVAGQGRTGELFF TGTGCCAGCAGCGTAGCCGGACAGGGGCGCACCGGGGAGCTGTTTTTT
TRBJ1-4 - - TRBV6-1 CASRQGPTNEKLFF TGTGCCAGCAGACAGGGTCCAACTAATGAAAAACTGTTTTTT
TRBJ1-5 - - TRBV19 CASSMGVHHSNQPQHF TGTGCCAGTAGTATGGGGGTCCACCATAGCAATCAGCCCCAGCATTTT
TRBJ1-4 - TRBD1 TRBV2 CASRRQGVDEKLFF TGTGCCAGCAGGAGACAGGGGGTGGATGAAAAACTGTTTTTT